One and the same sample provided the 5 T cell receptor beta chains below, sequenced in a study of CD8+ T cells in alopecia areata. Extracted RNA was reverse transcribed into cDNA, the sequencing template. Assay: immunoSEQ multiplex PCR; the TCRdb copy retains only in-frame clones and omits some. The repertoire consists of over 150,000 clones, with 40% to 65% occurring once and the leading ten covering roughly 10%. Noted treatment: oral pan-JAK inhibitor, 5-10 mg twice daily. Sequenced here: CD8+ T cells sorted from blood, sampled at week 24, from a patient treated with tofacitinib. These receptors originate from a human donor with alopecia areata.

V usage is TRBV19 and J usage is TRBJ1-2; a weak D match, TRBD1 (6 bases). The CDR3 is made up of 14 amino acids. Deletions cut 4 bases from V and 2 bases from J, with 11 bases between. Germline V lookup: CDR1 LNHDA, CDR2 SQIVND (reference sequence). The CDR3 sequence: CASSTTGINYGYTF. CDR3 nucleotide sequence: TGTGCCAGTAGTACAACAGGGATCAACTATGGCTACACCTTC. The variable domain in full, with the rest retrieved from reference TRBV19 and TRBJ1-2, is DGGITQSPKYLFRKEGQNVTLSCEQNLNHDAMYWYRQDPGQGLRLIYYSQIVNDFQKGDIAEGYSVSREKKESFPLTVTSAQKNPTAFYLCASSTTGINYGYTFGSGTRLTVV.

The CDR3 sequence is CASSLDARGYTEAFF. As DNA, the CDR3 is TGTGCCAGCAGCTTGGATGCAAGAGGTTACACTGAAGCTTTCTTT. The V call is TRBV5-5, the J call TRBJ1-1, with D hard to call. The germline V gene encodes CDR1 SGHKS and CDR2 YYEKEE (reference sequence). Trimming pared 0 bases from V and 3 bases from J, leaving 12 bases between. The CDR3 is 15 amino acids.

The rearrangement uses TRBV19 and TRBJ1-2; 9 bases match TRBD1. Germline V gene sequence: CDR1 LNHDA, CDR2 SQIVND (reference sequence). Trimming cost V 5 bases and J 5 bases; bases outside gene matches: 6. This CDR3 comprises 14 residues. The CDR3 coding sequence is TGTGCCAGTAGTCCCGGGACAGGGAAGTATGGCTACACCTTC. Protein sequence: CASSPGTGKYGYTF.

The J gene is TRBJ2-7, the V gene TRBV27; a weak D match, TRBD2 (6 bases). CDR1 and CDR2 from the germline V gene are MNHEY and SMNVEV (reference sequence). CDR3 length: 14 amino acids. V lost 8 bases and J 1 base, leaving 15 bases between the germline ends. CDR3 loop: CASRGYAGSYEQYF. The CDR3 DNA follows: TGTGCCAGCCGCGGATACGCGGGGTCCTACGAGCAGTACTTC.

The chain uses TRBV4-3 and TRBJ2-7; 13 bases agree with TRBD2. This CDR3 has 17 amino acids. The germline gives CDR1 LGHNA, CDR2 YSLEER. Losses at the gene ends were 6 bases for V and 0 bases for J; bases not matched to a gene: 8. Here the CDR3 DNA reads TGCGCCAGCAGTCACGGACTAGCGGGGGACCCCTCCTACGAGCAGTACTTC. The encoded protein is CASSHGLAGDPSYEQYF.